These T cell receptor beta chains were read from a single sample in a study of CD8 T cells in ankylosing spondylitis. TCRdb reprocessed the 5' RACE reads with MiXCR, giving one entry per CDR3 protein. The sample lists over 30,000 distinct CDR3 sequences; approximately 15% were seen once. Sequencing was done on a sample of blood. These receptors all stem from a male donor with ankylosing spondylitis or in good health (not recorded which). Each CDR3 is given with its conserved first and last residue. Fields, in order: clone size, D gene, V gene, J gene, CDR3 protein, CDR3 DNA. A D gene is named only where the DNA matches it firmly. Expanded clones are given a class, and other clones once, few, many or no size at all.

.	.	TRBV29-1	TRBJ2-3	CSVEDLPGASTDTQYF	TGCAGCGTTGAAGATCTTCCGGGGGCTAGCACAGATACGCAGTATTTT
.	TRBD1	TRBV28	TRBJ1-1	CASRPDMRTGGRQAFF	TGTGCCAGCAGGCCCGACATGAGGACAGGGGGTAGGCAAGCTTTCTTT
few	.	TRBV3-1	TRBJ2-7	CASSQDRRAQHYF	TGTGCCAGCAGCCAAGATCGGCGGGCCCAACATTACTTC
.	TRBD2	TRBV14	TRBJ2-1	CASSQFRGGYNEQFF	TGTGCCAGCAGCCAGTTTCGCGGGGGCTACAATGAGCAGTTCTTC
.	.	TRBV20-1	TRBJ1-2	CSATSFGEFGYTF	TGCAGTGCTACTTCCTTCGGGGAGTTCGGCTACACCTTC
many	.	TRBV7-2	TRBJ2-3	CASSQRTGPILTDTQYF	TGTGCCAGCAGCCAACGGACCGGACCGATACTCACAGATACGCAGTATTTT
.	.	TRBV29-1	TRBJ2-1	CSVEYSYNEQFF	TGCAGCGTTGAGTACAGCTACAATGAGCAGTTCTTC
few	.	TRBV3-1	TRBJ2-7	CASSQVVSSYEQYF	TGTGCCAGCAGCCAAGTGGTGTCGAGCTACGAGCAGTACTTC
.	.	TRBV18	TRBJ2-5	CASSPLGEETQYF	TGTGCCAGCTCACCCCTGGGGGAAGAGACCCAGTACTTC
.	TRBD2	TRBV20-1	TRBJ2-7	CSARRPGTSGSTEQYF	TGCAGTGCTAGACGTCCCGGGACTAGCGGGAGCACCGAGCAGTACTTC
few	TRBD2	TRBV20-1	TRBJ2-7	CSASKAGGFFYEQYF	TGCAGTGCTAGCAAGGCGGGAGGTTTTTTCTACGAGCAGTACTTC
many	.	TRBV3-1	TRBJ2-4	CASNGPLGIQYF	TGTGCCAGCAACGGCCCGTTAGGCATTCAGTACTTC
.	.	TRBV10-3	TRBJ1-4	CAISESGQRGEKLFF	TGTGCCATCAGTGAGTCAGGACAACGGGGAGAAAAACTGTTTTTT
.	.	TRBV11-2	TRBJ1-4	CASSFPATNEKLFF	TGTGCCAGCAGCTTCCCCGCAACTAATGAAAAACTGTTTTTT
.	TRBD1	TRBV20-1	TRBJ2-1	CSARDLGDRDYNEQFF	TGCAGTGCTAGAGATTTAGGGGACAGGGACTACAATGAGCAGTTCTTC
.	.	TRBV9	TRBJ1-1	CASSPRGSGTWNTEAFF	TGTGCCAGCAGCCCCCGCGGTTCAGGGACTTGGAACACTGAAGCTTTCTTT
many	.	TRBV29-1	TRBJ2-1	CSARRVYNEQFF	TGCAGCGCCAGGAGGGTCTACAATGAGCAGTTCTTC
few	TRBD2	TRBV3-1	TRBJ2-1	CASSQGSGGLYNEQFF	TGTGCCAGCAGCCAAGGTAGCGGGGGCTTATACAATGAGCAGTTCTTC
few	.	TRBV5-4	TRBJ2-3	CASSLIGFTDTQYF	TGTGCCAGCAGCTTGATAGGATTCACAGATACGCAGTATTTT
.	TRBD1	TRBV7-9	TRBJ2-1	CASSYLVRDRVIHEQFF	TGTGCCAGCAGCTACCTTGTCCGGGACAGGGTAATCCATGAGCAGTTCTTC
.	TRBD1	TRBV10-3	TRBJ1-1	CAISAQGVTEAFF	TGTGCCATCAGTGCGCAGGGGGTCACTGAAGCTTTCTTT
.	.	TRBV28	TRBJ1-5	CASMADQPQHF	TGTGCCAGCATGGCCGATCAGCCCCAGCATTTT
few	.	TRBV20-1	TRBJ2-7	CSARDSRGYEQYF	TGCAGTGCTAGAGATTCCCGGGGCTACGAGCAGTACTTC
.	.	TRBV12-5	TRBJ2-1	CASGSPGQYNEQFF	TGTGCTAGTGGTTCCCCGGGCCAATACAATGAGCAGTTCTTC
.	.	TRBV6-5	TRBJ2-2	CASSYSRGDRTGELFF	TGTGCCAGCAGTTACTCGAGAGGGGACCGGACCGGGGAGCTGTTTTTT
.	.	TRBV7-2	TRBJ1-2	CASSEAGPPFTF	TGTGCCAGCAGCGAAGCAGGGCCCCCGTTCACCTTC
.	.	TRBV20-1	TRBJ2-1	CSARARVFSYNEQFF	TGCAGTGCTAGGGCTAGGGTGTTCAGCTACAATGAGCAGTTCTTC
.	.	TRBV20-1	TRBJ2-3	CSATGGGNADTQYF	TGCAGTGCCACGGGAGGGGGCAACGCAGATACGCAGTATTTT
few	.	TRBV24-1	TRBJ2-3	CATTPGPGSTDTQYF	TGTGCCACCACCCCGGGTCCGGGAAGCACAGATACGCAGTATTTT
few	TRBD2	TRBV20-1	TRBJ2-1	CSARDQAGVKYNEQFF	TGCAGTGCTAGAGATCAAGCGGGAGTAAAGTACAATGAGCAGTTCTTC
.	.	TRBV25-1	TRBJ1-1	CASSEGLRANTEAFF	TGTGCCAGCAGTGAAGGGTTGAGGGCGAACACTGAAGCTTTCTTT
few	.	TRBV20-1	TRBJ1-1	CSARDIMNTEAFF	TGCAGTGCCCGGGACATCATGAACACTGAAGCTTTCTTT
many	.	TRBV25-1	TRBJ2-3	CASNLGGWEDTQYF	TGTGCCAGCAATCTGGGGGGCTGGGAGGATACGCAGTATTTT
many	.	TRBV28	TRBJ2-4	CASSLPAEGNIQYF	TGTGCCAGCAGTTTACCCGCGGAGGGAAACATTCAGTACTTC
.	TRBD1	TRBV29-1	TRBJ2-1	CSVGGTGETEQFF	TGCAGCGTTGGGGGGACAGGGGAGACTGAGCAGTTCTTC
few	.	TRBV4-2	TRBJ1-4	CASSQDVRVVEKLFF	TGTGCCAGCAGCCAAGATGTCAGGGTGGTAGAAAAACTGTTTTTT
few	TRBD2	TRBV20-1	TRBJ2-3	CSGKAGGDTQYF	TGCAGTGGAAAAGCCGGGGGGGATACGCAGTATTTT
many	TRBD1	TRBV20-1	TRBJ2-1	CSARRDRINEQFF	TGCAGTGCAAGACGGGACAGGATAAATGAGCAGTTCTTC
few	.	TRBV6-1	TRBJ2-2	CASSAQGTGELFF	TGTGCCAGCAGTGCCCAGGGAACCGGGGAGCTGTTTTTT
.	TRBD2	TRBV7-9	TRBJ2-3	CASSLDSSGISTDTQYF	TGTGCCAGCAGCTTAGACTCTAGCGGCATTAGCACAGATACGCAGTATTTT
few	.	TRBV5-1	TRBJ2-2	CASSRITGTGELFF	TGCGCCAGCAGCAGAATTACAGGGACCGGGGAGCTGTTTTTT
few	TRBD2	TRBV29-1	TRBJ2-1	CSVRTSGNEEQFF	TGCAGCGTGCGGACTAGCGGGAATGAAGAGCAGTTCTTC
.	TRBD1	TRBV12-3/TRBV12-4	TRBJ2-2	CASRPADRAKNTGELFF	TGTGCCAGCAGACCCGCTGACAGGGCTAAGAACACCGGGGAGCTGTTTTTT
.	.	TRBV5-1	TRBJ2-1	CASSQDRSSYNEQFF	TGCGCCAGCAGCCAAGACAGGAGCTCCTACAATGAGCAGTTCTTC
.	TRBD2	TRBV28	TRBJ2-5	CASRLRLAGRETQYF	TGTGCCAGCAGGCTCAGACTAGCGGGTAGAGAGACCCAGTACTTC
.	.	TRBV5-1	TRBJ2-2	CASSTGAANTGELFF	TGCGCCAGCAGCACCGGGGCCGCGAACACCGGGGAGCTGTTTTTT
once	.	TRBV7-9	TRBJ1-4	CASSLTLTNEKLFF	TGTGCCAGCAGCCTTACCCTGACTAATGAAAAACTGTTTTTT
few	TRBD2	TRBV5-1	TRBJ2-2	CASSMGASGRANTGELFF	TGCGCCAGCAGCATGGGTGCAAGCGGGAGGGCGAACACCGGGGAGCTGTTTTTT